This T cell receptor (beta chain) was sequenced during a study of T-cell memory formation after mild COVID-19. Study-level points and caveats: CD4+ contracting clones were found mainly in CM and EM, and CD8+ ones in EMRA. Contracting clones from day 15 to 85 showed balanced CD4/CD8; later expanders favored CD4+.

This clonotype was picked up a small number of times. The antigen remains unidentified. Trimming shortened V by 2 bases and J by 3 bases, and 8 bases separated the two germline ends. The length of the CDR3 is 14 residues. Germline CDR1 SGHTA, CDR2 FQGNSA. TCRdb redid the calling of the 5' RACE reads with MiXCR, one entry per CDR3 protein. The profile shows about 290,000 distinct CDR3 sequences, more than 15% of them singletons. This receptor was identified in a man younger than 35 who had mild COVID-19 (a few samples of this study predate the infection). Cell type and time point are not known. The rearrangement links TRBV7-2 to TRBJ2-1, with unresolved D. The sample taken for sequencing was PBMCs or a T cell subset sorted from them (not recorded which). CDR3 in amino acids: CASSLWTDYNEQFF. The CDR3 nucleotides read TGTGCCAGCAGCTTATGGACGGACTACAATGAGCAGTTCTTC.